Following are 21 T cell receptor beta chains from one sample sequenced in a study of shared clonotypes between healthy human individuals. The method was immunoSEQ multiplex PCR; TCRdb's version includes in-frame clones alone and lacks a portion of them. Among about 700,000 clones listed, 92% were seen once. Naive CD8 isolation took CD45RO-negative cells positively selected for CCR7 and excluded terminally differentiated effector memory CD45RA+ cells. The sample was naive CD8+ T cells sorted from blood. The source is a young man in good health.

The chain combines TRBV11-2 with TRBJ1-3; D gene unclear. V shed 3 bases and J shed 0 bases, with 9 bases lying between them. The CDR3 loop spans 15 amino acids. Germline CDR1 SGHAT, CDR2 FQNNGV. CDR3: CASSLAQSSGNTIYF. The CDR3 nucleotides read TGTGCCAGCAGCTTGGCACAGAGCTCTGGAAACACCATATATTTT.

J is TRBJ2-5 and V is TRBV6-5, with 9 positions matching TRBD1. The CDR3 runs to 15 residues. Germline V gene lookup returns CDR1 MNHEY and CDR2 SVGAGI. With V trimmed by 0 bases and J by 4 bases, 3 bases remained unmatched. The CDR3: CASSYSTQGAETQYF. The CDR3, as DNA: TGTGCCAGCAGTTACTCCACACAGGGGGCAGAGACCCAGTACTTC.

This rearrangement joins TRBV28 to TRBJ2-2; TRBD1 is a possible D gene (5 bases). V lost 3 bases and J 6 bases, leaving 8 bases between the germline ends. The germline gives CDR1 MDHEN, CDR2 SYDVKM. The CDR3 consists of 13 residues. This CDR3 is CASSFQGSGELFF. The CDR3 DNA reads as TGTGCCAGCAGTTTCCAGGGATCCGGGGAGCTGTTTTTT.

The chain recombines TRBV14 with TRBJ2-3; D uncertain. This CDR3 has 14 residues. Trimming left V 1 base short and J 2 bases short, with 7 bases between. Germline CDR1 SGHDN, CDR2 FVKESK. CDR3 DNA: TGTGCCAGCAGCCAAGCTGGGTTCACAGATACGCAGTATTTT. It specifies CASSQAGFTDTQYF.

The rearrangement joins TRBV5-1 to TRBJ2-1; either TRBD1 or TRBD2 may supply D (5 bases each). V lost 4 bases to trimming and J lost 0 bases, with 11 bases between them. Germline values: CDR1 SGHRS, CDR2 YFSETQ. The length of the CDR3 is 15 residues. CDR3 protein: CASSARDHSYNEQFF. As DNA, the CDR3 is TGCGCCAGCAGCGCCCGGGACCACTCCTACAATGAGCAGTTCTTC.

This clone was counted between two and nine times. J is TRBJ2-1 and V is TRBV19, with TRBD2 matching 11 bases. J gave up 3 bases and V 10 bases, and 11 bases lay outside the gene matches. Germline CDR1 is LNHDA and CDR2 is SQIVND (reference sequence). The CDR3 is 16 residues long. The CDR3 loop reads CATRGGTSGNYNEQFF. CDR3 bases: TGTGCCACTAGGGGGGGGACTAGCGGTAACTACAATGAGCAGTTCTTC.

This clone came up a few times. CDR3 nucleotides: TGTGCCAGCAGTATTCAAGAGAACCCCAAACTGTTTTTT. This codes for CASSIQENPKLFF. The chain recombines TRBV6-6 with TRBJ1-4; no reliable D call. The V end was cut by 5 bases, the J end by 11 bases, with 15 bases between. The CDR3 covers 13 residues. CDR1 and CDR2 (germline): MNHNY, SVGAGI (reference sequence).

The J gene is TRBJ1-1, the V gene TRBV6-4; 8 bases are shared with TRBD1. The CDR3 has 14 amino acids. V lost 8 bases, J lost 2 bases, and 7 bases stayed unmatched. Per the germline V gene, CDR1 is MRHNA and CDR2 is SNTAGT. CDR3: CASGEDRVNTEAFF. The CDR3 DNA follows: TGTGCCAGCGGGGAGGACAGGGTAAACACTGAAGCTTTCTTT.

The J gene is TRBJ2-7, the V gene TRBV28; 7 bases align to TRBD1. The CDR3 consists of 12 residues. V was clipped by 3 bases and J by 12 bases; unmatched bases: 8. Germline V gives CDR1 MDHEN, CDR2 SYDVKM. CDR3 sequence: CASSFDRAPWYF. The CDR3 nucleotides read TGTGCCAGCAGTTTTGACAGGGCCCCGTGGTACTTC.

The chain employs TRBV7-6 and TRBJ2-5; TRBD2 matches 12 bases. The CDR3 has 16 amino acids. Germline V CDR1 and CDR2: SGHVS, FNYEAQ. Unmatched junction bases numbered 5, after V lost 4 bases and J lost 2 bases. DNA for the CDR3: TGTGCCAGCAGCTCTACTAGCGGGAGGCAACAAGAGACCCAGTACTTC. Its protein is CASSSTSGRQQETQYF.

The chain joins TRBV9 to TRBJ2-5; 9 nucleotides match TRBD1. Germline V gives CDR1 SGDLS, CDR2 YYNGEE. V shed 3 bases and J 7 bases; nucleotides not matched to a gene: 4. CDR3 length: 13 residues. CDR3 DNA: TGTGCCAGCAGCGGGACAGGGGATGGGACCCAGTACTTC. This encodes CASSGTGDGTQYF.

The CDR3 loop is CASRLADSYEQYF. In DNA form, the CDR3 reads TGTGCCAGCAGACTAGCGGACTCCTACGAGCAGTACTTC. The genes are TRBV7-9 and TRBJ2-7, with 8 bases lining up with TRBD2. CDR1 and CDR2 from the germline V gene are SEHNR and FQNEAQ (reference sequence). After removal of 6 bases from V and 0 bases from J, the junction contained 1 base not matched to a gene. The CDR3 loop spans 13 amino acids.

In its sample, this clone was seen once. This rearrangement joins TRBV15 to TRBJ2-7, with D possibly matching TRBD2 (5 bases). The germline V gene has CDR1 LNHNV and CDR2 YYDKDF (reference sequence). Trimming removed 1 base from V and 0 bases from J, with 10 bases in between. The CDR3 is 15 amino acids. Here the CDR3 reads CATSRADFPSYEQYF. CDR3 bases: TGTGCCACCAGCAGAGCGGACTTCCCCTCCTACGAGCAGTACTTC. Combining the CDR3 with reference TRBV15 and TRBJ2-7 gives the whole variable domain DAMVIQNPRYQVTQFGKPVTLSCSQTLNHNVMYWYQQKSSQAPKLLFHYYDKDFNNEADTPDNFQSRRPNTSFCFLDIRSPGLGDTAMYLCATSRADFPSYEQYFGPGTRLTVT.

The gene calls are TRBV29-1 and TRBJ2-5; D is tentatively TRBD1 or TRBD2 (5 bases each). The CDR3 has 14 residues. V was shortened by 3 bases and J by 3 bases, with 14 bases between the two germline ends. Germline CDR1 SQVTM, CDR2 ANQGSEA. CDR3 coding DNA: TGCAGCGTTGACTCTCCGGGGCTAGAAGAGACCCAGTACTTC. Translated, it gives CSVDSPGLEETQYF.

This sequence joins TRBV4-1 and TRBJ2-5, with D possibly TRBD2 on 5 matching bases. V was cut by 5 bases and J by 0 bases, with 10 bases left in between. This CDR3 is 14 amino acids long. CDR1 is MGHRA and CDR2 is YSYEKL in the germline V gene. In DNA, the CDR3 is TGCGCCAGCAGCTTTAGCGCTAACCAAGAGACCCAGTACTTC. Protein sequence: CASSFSANQETQYF.

This clone has only one observation. This rearrangement joins TRBV5-5 to TRBJ1-1; D not resolved. The length of the CDR3 is 13 residues. CDR1 SGHKS and CDR2 YYEKEE come from the germline V gene (reference sequence). V lost 0 bases and J 0 bases, leaving 3 bases between the germline ends. CDR3 residues: CASSLALNTEAFF. The CDR3 coding sequence is TGTGCCAGCAGCTTGGCCCTGAACACTGAAGCTTTCTTT. The whole variable domain, filled in from reference TRBV5-5 and TRBJ1-1, reads DAGVTQSPTHLIKTRGQQVTLRCSPISGHKSVSWYQQVLGQGPQFIFQYYEKEERGRGNFPDRFSARQFPNYSSELNVNALLLGDSALYLCASSLALNTEAFFGQGTRLTVV.

The V and J genes are TRBV27 and TRBJ2-1; 12 positions match TRBD2. The CDR3 extends over 14 amino acids. With V trimmed by 9 bases and J by 5 bases, 5 bases remained unmatched. The germline V gene encodes CDR1 MNHEY and CDR2 SMNVEV (reference sequence). Written as DNA, the CDR3 is TGTGCCAGTGGACTAGCGGGAACTGACAATGAGCAGTTCTTC. This codes for CASGLAGTDNEQFF.

This chain uses TRBV11-2 with TRBJ2-5; D not certain. The CDR3 is made up of 11 amino acids. Germline V gene lookup returns CDR1 SGHAT and CDR2 FQNNGV. V was pared by 6 bases and J by 4 bases, with 6 bases between. As DNA, the CDR3 is TGTGCCAGCAGGCGCGGAGAGACCCAGTACTTC. Translation gives CASRRGETQYF.

The chain couples TRBV4-1 to TRBJ2-1; 9 positions match TRBD2. The CDR3 is 14 residues long. The germline V gene has CDR1 MGHRA and CDR2 YSYEKL. The ends lost 6 bases at V and 5 bases at J; junction bases unmatched: 5. CDR3 DNA sequence: TGCGCCAGCAGAGGACTAGCGTCGAACAATGAGCAGTTCTTC. As protein: CASRGLASNNEQFF.

This rearrangement joins TRBV27 to TRBJ1-1; 7 bases are a match to TRBD1. The CDR3 extends over 15 amino acids. Germline V lookup: CDR1 MNHEY, CDR2 SMNVEV (reference sequence). V lost 3 bases and J lost 5; bases outside the gene matches: 9. This chain's CDR3 is CASSFSTGQITEAFF. Here the CDR3 DNA reads TGTGCCAGCAGTTTCTCGACAGGGCAAATTACTGAAGCTTTCTTT.

V gene TRBV7-3 combines with J gene TRBJ2-1; 10 bases agree with TRBD2. V lost 5 bases to trimming and J lost 2 bases; unmatched junction nucleotides: 3. The CDR3 consists of 15 residues. Germline lookup yields CDR1 SGHTA and CDR2 FQGTGA. The CDR3 DNA is TGTGCCAGCAGCCTAGCGGGAGATACCTACAATGAGCAGTTCTTC. Its translation: CASSLAGDTYNEQFF.